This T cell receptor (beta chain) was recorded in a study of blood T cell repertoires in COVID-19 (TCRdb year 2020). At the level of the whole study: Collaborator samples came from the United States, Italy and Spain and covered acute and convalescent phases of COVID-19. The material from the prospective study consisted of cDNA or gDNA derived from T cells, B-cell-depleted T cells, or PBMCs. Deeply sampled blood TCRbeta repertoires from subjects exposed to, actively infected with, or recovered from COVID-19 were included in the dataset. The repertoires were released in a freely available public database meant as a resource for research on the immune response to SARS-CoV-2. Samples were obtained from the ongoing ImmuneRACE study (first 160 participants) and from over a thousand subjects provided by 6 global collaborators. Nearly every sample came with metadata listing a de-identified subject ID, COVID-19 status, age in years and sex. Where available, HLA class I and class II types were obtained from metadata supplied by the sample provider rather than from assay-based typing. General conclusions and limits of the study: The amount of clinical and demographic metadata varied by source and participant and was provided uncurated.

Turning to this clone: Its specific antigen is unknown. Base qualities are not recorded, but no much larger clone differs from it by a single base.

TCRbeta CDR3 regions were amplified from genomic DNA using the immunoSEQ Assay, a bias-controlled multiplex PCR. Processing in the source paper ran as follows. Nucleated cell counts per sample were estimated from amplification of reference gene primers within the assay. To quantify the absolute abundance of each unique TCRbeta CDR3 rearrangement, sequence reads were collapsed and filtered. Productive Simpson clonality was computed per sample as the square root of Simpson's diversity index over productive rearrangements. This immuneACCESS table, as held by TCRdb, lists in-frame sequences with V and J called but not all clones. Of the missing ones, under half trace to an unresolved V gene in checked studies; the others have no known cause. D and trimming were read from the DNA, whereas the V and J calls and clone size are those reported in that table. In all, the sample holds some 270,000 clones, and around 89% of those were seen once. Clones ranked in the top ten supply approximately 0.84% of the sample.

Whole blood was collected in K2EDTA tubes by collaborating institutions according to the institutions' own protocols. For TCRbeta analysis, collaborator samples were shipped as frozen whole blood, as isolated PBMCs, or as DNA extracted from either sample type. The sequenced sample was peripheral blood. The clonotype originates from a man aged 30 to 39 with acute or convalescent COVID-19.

The nucleotides are TGTGCCAGCAAGGGACTCGGGAGGGCCTACAATGAGCAGTTCTTC. The translation is CASKGLGRAYNEQFF. The chain is encoded by TRBV28 joined to TRBJ2-1; TRBD2 agrees with 8 junctional bases. Counted from cysteine to phenylalanine, this CDR3 has 15 amino acids. Only the CDR3 portion is preserved as DNA: 45 bases, with reading frame beginning at the first base. Taken from the germline V gene, the CDR1 and CDR2 loops are MDHEN and SYDVKM. The germline V end is reduced by 7 bases and the J end by 2 bases; junction bases left unmatched: 7.